This T cell receptor beta chain was recorded in a study of blood T cell repertoires in COVID-19. Study information: Acute-phase and convalescent COVID-19 samples originated in the United States, Italy and Spain. PBMCs, B-cell-depleted T cells, or T cells provided the cDNA or gDNA that made up the material.

Trimming took 3 bases from V and 4 from J, leaving 13 bases between them. CDR1 is MGHRA, CDR2 YSYEKL, per germline. This CDR3 spans 15 amino acids. As handled by the study authors: Amplification with reference gene primers provided the estimates of nucleated cell counts. Repertoires were generated with immunoSEQ multiplex PCR, while TCRdb's copy carries only in-frame clones and drops some. D and trimming were read from the DNA, whereas the V and J calls and clone size are those reported in that table. The repertoire has 200,000 to 300,000 clones, approximately 84% of them found once; the top ten carry 4%.

Specimen: peripheral blood. This clonotype was obtained from a man aged 45-60 years with acute or convalescent COVID-19. The chain joins TRBV4-1 to TRBJ1-5, with D possibly matching TRBD1 (6 bases). This CDR3 is CASSHRDTSNQPQHF. The CDR3 DNA reads TGCGCCAGCAGCCATCGGGACACTTCAAATCAGCCCCAGCATTTT.